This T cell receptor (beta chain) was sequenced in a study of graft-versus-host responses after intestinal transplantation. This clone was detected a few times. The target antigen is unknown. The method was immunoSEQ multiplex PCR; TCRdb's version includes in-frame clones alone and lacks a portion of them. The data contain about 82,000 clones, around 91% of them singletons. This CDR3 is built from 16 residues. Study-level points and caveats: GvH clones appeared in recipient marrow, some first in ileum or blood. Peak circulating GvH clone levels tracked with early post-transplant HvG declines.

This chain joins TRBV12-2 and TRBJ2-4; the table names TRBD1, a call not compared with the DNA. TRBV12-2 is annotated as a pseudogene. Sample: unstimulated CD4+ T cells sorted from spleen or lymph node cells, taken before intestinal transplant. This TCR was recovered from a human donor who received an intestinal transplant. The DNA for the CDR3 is TGTGCAAGTCGCCATCGACAGAACATAGCCAAAAACATTCAGTACTTC. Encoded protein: CASRHRQNIAKNIQYF.